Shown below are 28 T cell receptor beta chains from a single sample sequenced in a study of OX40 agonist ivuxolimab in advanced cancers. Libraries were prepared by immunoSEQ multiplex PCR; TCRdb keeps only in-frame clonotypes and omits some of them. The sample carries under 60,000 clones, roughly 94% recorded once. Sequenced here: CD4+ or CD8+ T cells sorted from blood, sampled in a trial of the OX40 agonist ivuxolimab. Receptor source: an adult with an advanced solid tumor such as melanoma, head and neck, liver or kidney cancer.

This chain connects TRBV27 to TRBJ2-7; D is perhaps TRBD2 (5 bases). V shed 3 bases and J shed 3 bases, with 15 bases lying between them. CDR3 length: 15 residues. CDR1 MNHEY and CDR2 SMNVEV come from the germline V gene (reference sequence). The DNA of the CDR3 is TGTGCCAGCAGTTTGGGAGCGAGTAGCTACTACGAGCAGTACTTC. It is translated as CASSLGASSYYEQYF.

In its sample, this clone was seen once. The CDR3 DNA is TGTGCCAGCAGCTTAGTGGGGGCAGCGGGAGAAGTTCAGTACTTC. It encodes CASSLVGAAGEVQYF. The J gene is TRBJ2-4, the V gene TRBV7-9, with 8 bases that match TRBD2. The J segment lost 11 bases and the V segment lost 1 base, leaving 10 bases of the junction unmatched. The CDR3 contains 15 residues. CDR1 and CDR2 from the germline V gene are SEHNR and FQNEAQ (reference sequence).

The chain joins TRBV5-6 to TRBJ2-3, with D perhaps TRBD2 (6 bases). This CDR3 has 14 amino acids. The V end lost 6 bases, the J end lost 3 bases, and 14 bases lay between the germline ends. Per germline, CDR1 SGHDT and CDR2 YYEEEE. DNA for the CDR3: TGTGCCAGCACCGTGGAGGCGGGAACAGATACGCAGTATTTT. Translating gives CASTVEAGTDTQYF.

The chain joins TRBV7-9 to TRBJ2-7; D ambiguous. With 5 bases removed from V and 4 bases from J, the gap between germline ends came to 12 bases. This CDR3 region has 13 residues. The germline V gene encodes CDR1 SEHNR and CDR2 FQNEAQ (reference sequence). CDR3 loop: CASSPQSGYEQYF. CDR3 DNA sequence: TGTGCCAGCAGCCCCCAATCCGGGTACGAGCAGTACTTC.

The CDR3: CASILGQGVYNEQFF. CDR3 coding DNA: TGTGCCAGCATACTCGGACAGGGGGTCTACAATGAGCAGTTCTTC. This chain connects TRBV28 to TRBJ2-1, with TRBD1 matching 10 bases. Germline CDR1 MDHEN, CDR2 SYDVKM. The CDR3 is 15 amino acids. Losses at the gene ends were 7 bases for V and 3 bases for J; bases not matched to a gene: 6.

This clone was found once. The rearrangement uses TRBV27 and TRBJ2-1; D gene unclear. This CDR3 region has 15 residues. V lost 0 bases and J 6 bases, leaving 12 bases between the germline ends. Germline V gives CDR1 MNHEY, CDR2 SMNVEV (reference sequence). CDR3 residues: CASSLSMAPSNEQFF. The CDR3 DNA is TGTGCCAGCAGTTTATCGATGGCGCCTAGCAATGAGCAGTTCTTC.

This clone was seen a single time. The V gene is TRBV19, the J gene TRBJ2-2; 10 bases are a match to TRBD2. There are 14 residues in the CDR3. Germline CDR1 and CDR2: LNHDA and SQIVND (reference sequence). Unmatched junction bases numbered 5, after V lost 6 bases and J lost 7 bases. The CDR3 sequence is CASRPGLANGELFF. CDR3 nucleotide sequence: TGTGCCAGTAGACCGGGACTAGCGAACGGGGAGCTGTTTTTT.

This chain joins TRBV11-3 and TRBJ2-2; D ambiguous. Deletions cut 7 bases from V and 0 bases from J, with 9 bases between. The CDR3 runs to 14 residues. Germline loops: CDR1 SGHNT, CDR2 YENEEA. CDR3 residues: CASIGVANTGELFF. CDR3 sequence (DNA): TGTGCCAGCATTGGGGTCGCGAACACCGGGGAGCTGTTTTTT.

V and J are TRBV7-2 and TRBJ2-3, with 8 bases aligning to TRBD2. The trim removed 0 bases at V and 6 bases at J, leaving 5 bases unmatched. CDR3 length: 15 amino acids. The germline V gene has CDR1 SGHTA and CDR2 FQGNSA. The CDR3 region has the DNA TGTGCCAGCAGCTTAGCTGGCGGGAGGTTTGATACGCAGTATTTT. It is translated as CASSLAGGRFDTQYF.

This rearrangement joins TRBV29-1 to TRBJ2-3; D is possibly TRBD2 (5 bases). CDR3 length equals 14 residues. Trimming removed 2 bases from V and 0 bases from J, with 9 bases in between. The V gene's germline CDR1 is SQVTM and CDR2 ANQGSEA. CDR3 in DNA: TGCAGCGTTGAACGCCTAGCAAGCACAGATACGCAGTATTTT. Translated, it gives CSVERLASTDTQYF.

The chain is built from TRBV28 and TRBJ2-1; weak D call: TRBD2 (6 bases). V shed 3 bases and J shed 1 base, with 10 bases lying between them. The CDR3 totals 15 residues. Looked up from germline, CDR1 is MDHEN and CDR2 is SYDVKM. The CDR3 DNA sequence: TGTGCCAGCAGTTTTGGGACTCCTTCCTACAATGAGCAGTTCTTC. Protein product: CASSFGTPSYNEQFF.

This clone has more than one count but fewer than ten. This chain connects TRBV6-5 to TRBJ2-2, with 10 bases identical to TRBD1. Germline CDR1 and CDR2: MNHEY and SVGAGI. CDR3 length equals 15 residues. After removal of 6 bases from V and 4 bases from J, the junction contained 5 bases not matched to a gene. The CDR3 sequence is CASRLTGGGTGELFF. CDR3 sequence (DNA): TGTGCCAGCAGATTGACAGGGGGCGGCACCGGGGAGCTGTTTTTT.

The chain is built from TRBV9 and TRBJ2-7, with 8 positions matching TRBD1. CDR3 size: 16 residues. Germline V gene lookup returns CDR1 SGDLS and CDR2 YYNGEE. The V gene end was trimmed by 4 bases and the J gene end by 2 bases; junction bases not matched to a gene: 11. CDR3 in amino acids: CASSQQGTGDPYEQYF. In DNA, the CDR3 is TGTGCCAGCAGCCAGCAGGGGACAGGTGACCCCTACGAGCAGTACTTC.

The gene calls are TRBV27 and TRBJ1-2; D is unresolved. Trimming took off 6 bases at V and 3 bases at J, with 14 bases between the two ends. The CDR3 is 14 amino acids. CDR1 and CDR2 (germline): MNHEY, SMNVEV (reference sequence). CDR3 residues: CASSSLGSYYGYTF. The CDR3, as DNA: TGTGCCAGCAGCTCCTTGGGCTCTTACTATGGCTACACCTTC.

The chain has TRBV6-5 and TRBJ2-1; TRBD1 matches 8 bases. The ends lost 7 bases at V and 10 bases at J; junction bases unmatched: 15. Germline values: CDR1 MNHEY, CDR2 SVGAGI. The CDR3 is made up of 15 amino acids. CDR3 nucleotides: TGTGCCAGCAACTACAGGGGCTCAGGGGGCAGGGAGCAGTTCTTC. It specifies CASNYRGSGGREQFF.

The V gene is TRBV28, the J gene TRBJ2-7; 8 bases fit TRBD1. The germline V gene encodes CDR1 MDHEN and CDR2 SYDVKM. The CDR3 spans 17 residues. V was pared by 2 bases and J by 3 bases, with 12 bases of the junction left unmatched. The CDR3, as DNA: TGTGCCAGCAGTTTAGACTGGGCAGGGGGCCATTACTACGAGCAGTACTTC. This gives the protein CASSLDWAGGHYYEQYF. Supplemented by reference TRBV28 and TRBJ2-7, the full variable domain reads DVKVTQSSRYLVKRTGEKVFLECVQDMDHENMFWYRQDPGLGLRLIYFSYDVKMKEKGDIPEGYSVSREKKERFSLILESASTNQTSMYLCASSLDWAGGHYYEQYFGPGTRLTVT.

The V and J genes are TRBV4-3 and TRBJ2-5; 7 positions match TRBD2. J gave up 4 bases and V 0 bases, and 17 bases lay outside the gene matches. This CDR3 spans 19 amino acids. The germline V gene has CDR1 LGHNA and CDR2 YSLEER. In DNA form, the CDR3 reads TGCGCCAGCAGCCAAGAAGGTACGGCTAGCGGAGATCGCACAGAGACCCAGTACTTC. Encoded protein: CASSQEGTASGDRTETQYF.

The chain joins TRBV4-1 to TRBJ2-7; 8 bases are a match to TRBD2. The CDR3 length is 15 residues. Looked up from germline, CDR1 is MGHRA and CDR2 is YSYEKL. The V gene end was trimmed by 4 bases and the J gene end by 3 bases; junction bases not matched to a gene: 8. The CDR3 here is CASSPLLAAHYEQYF. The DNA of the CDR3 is TGCGCCAGCAGCCCCTTACTAGCGGCGCACTACGAGCAGTACTTC.

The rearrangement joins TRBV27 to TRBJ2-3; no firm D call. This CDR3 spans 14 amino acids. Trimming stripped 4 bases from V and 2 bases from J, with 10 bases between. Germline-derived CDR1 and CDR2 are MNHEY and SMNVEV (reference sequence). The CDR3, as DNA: TGTGCCAGCAGTTCACTGACGGACACAGATACGCAGTATTTT. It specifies CASSSLTDTDTQYF.

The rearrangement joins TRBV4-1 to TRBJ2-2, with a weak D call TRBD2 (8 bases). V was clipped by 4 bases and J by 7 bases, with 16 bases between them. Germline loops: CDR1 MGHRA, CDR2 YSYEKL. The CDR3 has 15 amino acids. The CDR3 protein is CASSPGGGADGELFF. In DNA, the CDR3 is TGCGCCAGCAGCCCGGGAGGGGGCGCGGACGGGGAGCTGTTTTTT.

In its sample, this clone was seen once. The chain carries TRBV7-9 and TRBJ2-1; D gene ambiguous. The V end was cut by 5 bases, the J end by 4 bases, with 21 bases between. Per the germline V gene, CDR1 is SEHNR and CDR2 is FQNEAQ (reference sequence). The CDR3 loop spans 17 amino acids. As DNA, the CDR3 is TGTGCCAGCAGCCAACCTTTATGGAGTTCCTCTTACAATGAGCAGTTCTTC. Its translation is CASSQPLWSSSYNEQFF.

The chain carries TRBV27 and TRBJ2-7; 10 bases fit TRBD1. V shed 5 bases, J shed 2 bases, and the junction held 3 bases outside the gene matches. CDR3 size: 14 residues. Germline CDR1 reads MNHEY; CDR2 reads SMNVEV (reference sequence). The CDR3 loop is CASSGTGVTYEQYF. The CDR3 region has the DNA TGTGCCAGCAGTGGGACAGGGGTCACCTACGAGCAGTACTTC.

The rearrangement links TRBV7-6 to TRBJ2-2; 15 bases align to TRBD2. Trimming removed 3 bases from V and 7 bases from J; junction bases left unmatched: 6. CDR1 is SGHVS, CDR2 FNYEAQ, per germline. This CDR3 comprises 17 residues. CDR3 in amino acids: CASSFGLAGGPGGELFF. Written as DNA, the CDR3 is TGTGCCAGCAGCTTCGGACTAGCGGGAGGGCCTGGCGGGGAGCTGTTTTTT.

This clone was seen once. The DNA for the CDR3 is TGTGCCAGCAGTTTATCAAGTCGGTACGAGCAGTACTTC. It codes for CASSLSSRYEQYF. The J gene is TRBJ2-7, the V gene TRBV27; D is ambiguous. The CDR3 totals 13 residues. Trimming removed 0 bases from V and 4 bases from J, with 7 bases in between. Per germline, CDR1 MNHEY and CDR2 SMNVEV (reference sequence).

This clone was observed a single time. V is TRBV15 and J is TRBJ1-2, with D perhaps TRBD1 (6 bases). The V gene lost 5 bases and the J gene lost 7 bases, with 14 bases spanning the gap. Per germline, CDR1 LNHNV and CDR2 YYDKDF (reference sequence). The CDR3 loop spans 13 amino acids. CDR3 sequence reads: CATSVRTAPGYTF. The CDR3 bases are TGTGCCACCAGCGTAAGGACAGCGCCTGGCTACACCTTC.

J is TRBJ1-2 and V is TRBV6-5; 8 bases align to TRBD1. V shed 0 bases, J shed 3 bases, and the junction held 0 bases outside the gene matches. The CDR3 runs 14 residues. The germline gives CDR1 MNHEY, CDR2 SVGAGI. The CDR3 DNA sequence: TGTGCCAGCAGTTACTCGACAGGGGACTATGGCTACACCTTC. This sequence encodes CASSYSTGDYGYTF.

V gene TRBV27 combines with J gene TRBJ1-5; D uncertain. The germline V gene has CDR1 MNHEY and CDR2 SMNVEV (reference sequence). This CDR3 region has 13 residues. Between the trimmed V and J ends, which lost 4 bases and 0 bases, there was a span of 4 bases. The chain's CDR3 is CASSYSSNQPQHF. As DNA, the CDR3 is TGTGCCAGCAGTTATAGTAGCAATCAGCCCCAGCATTTT.

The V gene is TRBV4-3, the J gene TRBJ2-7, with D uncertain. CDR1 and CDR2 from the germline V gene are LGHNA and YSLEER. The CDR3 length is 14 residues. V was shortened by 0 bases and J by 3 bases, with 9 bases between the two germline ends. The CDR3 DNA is TGCGCCAGCAGCCAAGATATTGGGGACTACGAGCAGTACTTC. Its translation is CASSQDIGDYEQYF.